Sequencing of this TCR beta chain was carried out in a study of technical replicates of blood from a handful of donors. TCRdb keeps only in-frame clones here, not all; method: immunoSEQ multiplex PCR. The table records approximately 49,000 clones, 92% of them present only once. The germline CDR1 and CDR2 sequences are MNHEY and SVGAGI. There are 15 residues in the CDR3. The V gene end was trimmed by 6 bases and the J gene end by 6 bases; junction bases not matched to a gene: 7. This TCR came from a human donor in good health. Some clones in this sample may be carry-over from other donors' samples. The sequencing input was PBMCs. The chain uses TRBV6-5 and TRBJ2-1; TRBD2 agrees at 11 bases. This CDR3 reads CASRRTGLAANEQFF. Written as DNA, the CDR3 is TGTGCCAGCAGACGGACGGGACTAGCGGCCAATGAGCAGTTCTTC.